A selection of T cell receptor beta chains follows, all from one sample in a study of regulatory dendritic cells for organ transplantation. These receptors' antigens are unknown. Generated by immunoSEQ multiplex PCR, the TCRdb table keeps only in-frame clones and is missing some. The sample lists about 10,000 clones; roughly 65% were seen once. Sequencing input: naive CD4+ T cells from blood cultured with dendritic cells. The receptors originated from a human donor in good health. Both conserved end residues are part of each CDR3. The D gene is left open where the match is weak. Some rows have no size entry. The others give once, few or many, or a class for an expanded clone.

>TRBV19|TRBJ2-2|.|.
TGTGCCAGTAGTAAACCGGGATCGAACACCGGGGAGCTGTTTTTT
CASSKPGSNTGELFF
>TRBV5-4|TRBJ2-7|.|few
TGTGCCAGCAGCCCCGGGGTCCCTAGGGACTCCTACGAGCAGTACTTC
CASSPGVPRDSYEQYF
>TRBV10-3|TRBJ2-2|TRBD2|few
TGTGCCATCAGTGCACAACGGGGGGGCCTCGACACCGGGGAGCTGTTTTTT
CAISAQRGGLDTGELFF
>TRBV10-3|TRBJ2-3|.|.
TGTGCCATCAGTGAGTCGGGCAGCACAGATACGCAGTATTTT
CAISESGSTDTQYF
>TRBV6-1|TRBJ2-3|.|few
TGTGCCAGCAGGGAACACTTCCTCACTAGCACAGATACGCAGTATTTT
CASREHFLTSTDTQYF
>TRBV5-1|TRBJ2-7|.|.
TGCGCCAGCAGCTTGGTAGAGTACGAGCAGTACTTC
CASSLVEYEQYF
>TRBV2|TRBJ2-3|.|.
TGTGCCGGGGCTGACACAGATACGCAGTATTTT
CAGADTDTQYF
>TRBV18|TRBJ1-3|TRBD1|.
TGTGCCAGCTCGGTGCTTGCCGGGACAGGGGTTTCGGAGAGAAACACCATATATTTT
CASSVLAGTGVSERNTIYF
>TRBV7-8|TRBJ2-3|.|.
TGTGCCACCTCGGGGAGATGGGCAGATACGCAGTATTTT
CATSGRWADTQYF
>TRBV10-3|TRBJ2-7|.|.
TGTGCCATCGGATTAACAGGTGGCGAGCAGTACTTC
CAIGLTGGEQYF
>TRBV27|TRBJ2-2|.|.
TGTGCCAGCAGTTTATTACAGGGTTTGAACACCGGGGAGCTGTTTTTT
CASSLLQGLNTGELFF